This is a list of T cell receptor beta chains from one sample in a study of identical twins. Each CDR3 protein gets one entry after TCRdb re-called the 5' RACE reads with MiXCR. Of 500,000 or so distinct CDR3 sequences in the sample, 14% were seen once. The data were also submitted as part of a second study, on yellow fever vaccine responses in identical twins.

Sequencing was performed on CD4+ T cells sorted from blood. The source of these receptors is a woman under 30 in good health. Both conserved end residues are part of each CDR3. Fields, in order: clone size, V gene, J gene, D gene, CDR3 protein, CDR3 DNA. The D gene is left open where the match is weak. Clone size is not always given. Where it is, it says once, few, many or a class for expanded clones.

abundance: .
v_gene: TRBV7-2
j_gene: TRBJ2-2
d_gene: .
CDR3aa: CAVGNTGELFF
CDR3nt: TGTGCGGTGGGTAACACCGGGGAGCTGTTTTTT

abundance: few
v_gene: TRBV20-1
j_gene: TRBJ2-1
d_gene: TRBD1
CDR3aa: CSARGGTGAYNEQFF
CDR3nt: TGCAGTGCTAGAGGCGGGACAGGAGCATACAATGAGCAGTTCTTC

abundance: .
v_gene: TRBV27
j_gene: TRBJ2-7
d_gene: .
CDR3aa: CASSPPAGRGFPYEQYF
CDR3nt: TGTGCCAGCAGTCCCCCGGCCGGCAGGGGATTTCCATACGAGCAGTACTTC

abundance: .
v_gene: TRBV20-1
j_gene: TRBJ2-3
d_gene: TRBD2
CDR3aa: CSASGTSGRWVDTQYF
CDR3nt: TGCAGTGCGTCCGGGACTAGCGGGAGGTGGGTAGATACGCAGTATTTT

abundance: .
v_gene: TRBV13
j_gene: TRBJ2-1
d_gene: TRBD2
CDR3aa: CASSRGGGGDNEQFF
CDR3nt: TGTGCCAGCAGCCGCGGGGGAGGTGGCGACAATGAGCAGTTCTTC

abundance: many
v_gene: TRBV12-3/TRBV12-4
j_gene: TRBJ2-7
d_gene: .
CDR3aa: CASSLQRRTYEQYF
CDR3nt: TGTGCCAGCAGTCTCCAACGCAGGACCTACGAGCAGTACTTC

abundance: few
v_gene: TRBV9
j_gene: TRBJ2-5
d_gene: TRBD2
CDR3aa: CASSVVGLAGGQETQYF
CDR3nt: TGTGCCAGCAGCGTAGTGGGACTAGCGGGGGGGCAAGAGACCCAGTACTTC

abundance: few
v_gene: TRBV7-2
j_gene: TRBJ2-1
d_gene: .
CDR3aa: CASSLRGEGSEQFF
CDR3nt: TGTGCCAGCAGCCTCAGGGGGGAGGGGAGTGAGCAGTTCTTC

abundance: .
v_gene: TRBV7-3
j_gene: TRBJ1-2
d_gene: .
CDR3aa: CASSSHQGGLYGYTF
CDR3nt: TGTGCCAGCAGCTCCCACCAGGGCGGTCTTTATGGCTACACCTTC

abundance: many
v_gene: TRBV5-1
j_gene: TRBJ2-3
d_gene: TRBD2
CDR3aa: CASSLGLVTDTQYF
CDR3nt: TGCGCCAGCAGCCTGGGACTAGTAACAGATACGCAGTATTTT

abundance: many
v_gene: TRBV27
j_gene: TRBJ1-6
d_gene: TRBD1
CDR3aa: CASSSIQGASYNSPLHF
CDR3nt: TGTGCCAGCAGTTCAATACAGGGGGCCTCCTATAATTCACCCCTCCACTTT

abundance: once
v_gene: TRBV24-1
j_gene: TRBJ2-1
d_gene: .
CDR3aa: CATSAAVDEQFF
CDR3nt: TGTGCCACCAGTGCTGCGGTGGATGAGCAGTTCTTC

abundance: few
v_gene: TRBV5-1
j_gene: TRBJ1-6
d_gene: .
CDR3aa: CASSLGENNSPLHF
CDR3nt: TGCGCCAGCAGCTTGGGTGAGAATAATTCACCCCTCCACTTT

abundance: .
v_gene: TRBV29-1
j_gene: TRBJ2-3
d_gene: .
CDR3aa: CSGTGGADTQYF
CDR3nt: TGCAGCGGAACTGGAGGGGCCGATACGCAGTATTTT

abundance: .
v_gene: TRBV7-2
j_gene: TRBJ2-1
d_gene: .
CDR3aa: CASSPFSSTSSYNEQFF
CDR3nt: TGTGCCAGCAGCCCTTTCTCTTCCACGAGCTCCTACAATGAGCAGTTCTTC

abundance: many
v_gene: TRBV28
j_gene: TRBJ2-1
d_gene: TRBD2
CDR3aa: CASRGLAATSYNEQFF
CDR3nt: TGTGCCAGCAGAGGACTAGCTGCTACCTCCTACAATGAGCAGTTCTTC

abundance: few
v_gene: TRBV29-1
j_gene: TRBJ1-1
d_gene: .
CDR3aa: CSVGQAGREAFF
CDR3nt: TGCAGCGTTGGACAGGCGGGGAGAGAAGCTTTCTTT

abundance: .
v_gene: TRBV12-3/TRBV12-4
j_gene: TRBJ2-3
d_gene: .
CDR3aa: CASSLSGVSDTQYF
CDR3nt: TGTGCCAGCAGTTTATCGGGGGTCTCAGATACGCAGTATTTT

abundance: .
v_gene: TRBV15
j_gene: TRBJ2-7
d_gene: TRBD2
CDR3aa: CATKVAGTYEQYF
CDR3nt: TGTGCCACCAAAGTAGCGGGCACCTACGAGCAGTACTTC

abundance: few
v_gene: TRBV20-1
j_gene: TRBJ2-7
d_gene: TRBD2
CDR3aa: CSAPGLAGVTYEQYF
CDR3nt: TGCAGTGCTCCAGGACTAGCGGGAGTAACGTACGAGCAGTACTTC

abundance: .
v_gene: TRBV5-1
j_gene: TRBJ1-1
d_gene: TRBD1
CDR3aa: CASSLGGTGNTEAFF
CDR3nt: TGCGCCAGCAGCTTGGGGGGGACAGGGAACACTGAAGCTTTCTTT

abundance: many
v_gene: TRBV12-3/TRBV12-4
j_gene: TRBJ2-7
d_gene: .
CDR3aa: CASSLRYYEQYF
CDR3nt: TGTGCCAGCAGTCTAAGATACTACGAGCAGTACTTC

abundance: .
v_gene: TRBV10-3
j_gene: TRBJ2-2
d_gene: .
CDR3aa: CAIRDKRDPERNTGELFF
CDR3nt: TGTGCCATCAGGGACAAACGGGACCCAGAGAGGAACACCGGGGAGCTGTTTTTT

abundance: .
v_gene: TRBV19
j_gene: TRBJ1-1
d_gene: .
CDR3aa: CASTAWGEAFF
CDR3nt: TGTGCCAGTACTGCGTGGGGTGAAGCTTTCTTT

abundance: few
v_gene: TRBV6-5
j_gene: TRBJ2-7
d_gene: TRBD2
CDR3aa: CASSSERGGPYF
CDR3nt: TGTGCCAGCAGTTCGGAACGGGGGGGACCGTACTTC

abundance: few
v_gene: TRBV6-1
j_gene: TRBJ2-2
d_gene: .
CDR3aa: CASSLEVNTGELFF
CDR3nt: TGTGCCAGCAGTTTGGAGGTGAACACCGGGGAGCTGTTTTTT

abundance: .
v_gene: TRBV5-1
j_gene: TRBJ2-6
d_gene: TRBD1
CDR3aa: CASSLAGTGVSGANVLTF
CDR3nt: TGCGCCAGCAGCTTGGCCGGGACAGGGGTCTCTGGGGCCAACGTCCTGACTTTC

abundance: few
v_gene: TRBV20-1
j_gene: TRBJ2-3
d_gene: .
CDR3aa: CSARNNRDSTDTQYF
CDR3nt: TGCAGTGCTAGAAATAACCGGGACAGCACAGATACGCAGTATTTT

abundance: many
v_gene: TRBV12-3/TRBV12-4
j_gene: TRBJ2-3
d_gene: TRBD2
CDR3aa: CASSPSGATDTQYF
CDR3nt: TGTGCCAGCAGCCCTAGCGGGGCAACAGATACGCAGTATTTT

abundance: few
v_gene: TRBV6-5
j_gene: TRBJ2-7
d_gene: TRBD1
CDR3aa: CASSSIQGAGEQYF
CDR3nt: TGTGCCAGCAGTTCCATACAGGGGGCGGGCGAGCAGTACTTC

abundance: .
v_gene: TRBV29-1
j_gene: TRBJ2-1
d_gene: .
CDR3aa: CSVEDTEQFF
CDR3nt: TGCAGCGTTGAGGACACTGAGCAGTTCTTC

abundance: .
v_gene: TRBV10-3
j_gene: TRBJ2-1
d_gene: .
CDR3aa: CAIGESSGRRTYNEQFF
CDR3nt: TGTGCCATCGGTGAGTCGTCCGGTAGGAGGACCTACAATGAGCAGTTCTTC

abundance: few
v_gene: TRBV6-6
j_gene: TRBJ1-5
d_gene: .
CDR3aa: CASSRVSDQPQHF
CDR3nt: TGTGCCAGCAGTAGGGTTTCGGATCAGCCCCAGCATTTT

abundance: few
v_gene: TRBV12-3/TRBV12-4
j_gene: TRBJ1-4
d_gene: TRBD1
CDR3aa: CASSRTGATNEKLFF
CDR3nt: TGTGCCAGCAGTCGGACAGGCGCAACTAATGAAAAACTGTTTTTT

abundance: many
v_gene: TRBV6-5
j_gene: TRBJ2-1
d_gene: .
CDR3aa: CASSYSGSGARGWNEQFF
CDR3nt: TGTGCCAGCAGTTACTCGGGGTCGGGGGCGCGAGGGTGGAATGAGCAGTTCTTC

abundance: .
v_gene: TRBV25-1
j_gene: TRBJ1-1
d_gene: TRBD1
CDR3aa: CASRVTGRNTEAFF
CDR3nt: TGTGCCAGCAGGGTGACAGGGAGGAACACTGAAGCTTTCTTT

abundance: many
v_gene: TRBV5-1
j_gene: TRBJ2-3
d_gene: .
CDR3aa: CASSFAVLATDTQYF
CDR3nt: TGCGCCAGCAGCTTTGCTGTCCTAGCGACAGATACGCAGTATTTT

abundance: many
v_gene: TRBV12-3/TRBV12-4
j_gene: TRBJ2-2
d_gene: TRBD1
CDR3aa: CASRPRDRAVGGELFF
CDR3nt: TGTGCCAGCAGGCCCCGGGACAGGGCCGTTGGGGGGGAGCTGTTTTTT

abundance: few
v_gene: TRBV7-2
j_gene: TRBJ1-2
d_gene: TRBD1
CDR3aa: CASSSLDRAGYTF
CDR3nt: TGTGCCAGCAGCTCCCTCGACAGGGCAGGCTACACCTTC

abundance: .
v_gene: TRBV12-3/TRBV12-4
j_gene: TRBJ2-3
d_gene: .
CDR3aa: CASSLLRGSETDTQYF
CDR3nt: TGTGCCAGCAGTTTATTAAGGGGGAGCGAGACAGATACGCAGTATTTT

abundance: few
v_gene: TRBV29-1
j_gene: TRBJ2-7
d_gene: .
CDR3aa: CSTWDGTYEQYF
CDR3nt: TGCAGCACTTGGGACGGAACCTACGAGCAGTACTTC

abundance: few
v_gene: TRBV6-5
j_gene: TRBJ2-7
d_gene: .
CDR3aa: CASSYQEGTYEQYF
CDR3nt: TGTGCCAGCAGTTATCAGGAAGGGACCTACGAGCAGTACTTC

abundance: few
v_gene: TRBV10-1
j_gene: TRBJ2-3
d_gene: .
CDR3aa: CASSDLDGTDTQYF
CDR3nt: TGCGCCAGCAGTGATCTAGACGGCACAGATACGCAGTATTTT

abundance: .
v_gene: TRBV6-2/TRBV6-3
j_gene: TRBJ2-5
d_gene: .
CDR3aa: CASRRSGKFQVETQYF
CDR3nt: TGTGCCAGCAGGCGGTCGGGTAAATTCCAGGTGGAGACCCAGTACTTC

abundance: .
v_gene: TRBV30
j_gene: TRBJ2-3
d_gene: TRBD1
CDR3aa: CAWSAGTERLTDTQYF
CDR3nt: TGTGCCTGGAGTGCCGGGACAGAGAGGCTCACAGATACGCAGTATTTT

abundance: many
v_gene: TRBV7-2
j_gene: TRBJ2-5
d_gene: .
CDR3aa: CASSPIQETQYF
CDR3nt: TGTGCCAGCTCACCGATTCAAGAGACCCAGTACTTC

abundance: .
v_gene: TRBV12-3/TRBV12-4
j_gene: TRBJ2-7
d_gene: .
CDR3aa: CASESSSGHEQYF
CDR3nt: TGTGCCAGCGAATCATCGTCAGGGCACGAGCAGTACTTC

abundance: few
v_gene: TRBV30
j_gene: TRBJ2-5
d_gene: TRBD2
CDR3aa: CAWSKAGAPRREETQYF
CDR3nt: TGTGCCTGGAGTAAAGCGGGAGCCCCCAGACGCGAAGAGACCCAGTACTTC

abundance: few
v_gene: TRBV9
j_gene: TRBJ2-1
d_gene: .
CDR3aa: CASSATSRGDEQFF
CDR3nt: TGTGCCAGCAGCGCAACTAGCAGAGGCGATGAGCAGTTCTTC

abundance: few
v_gene: TRBV20-1
j_gene: TRBJ2-2
d_gene: .
CDR3aa: CSARQFLNTGELFF
CDR3nt: TGCAGTGCTAGGCAATTTCTCAACACCGGGGAGCTGTTTTTT

abundance: .
v_gene: TRBV20-1
j_gene: TRBJ2-1
d_gene: TRBD2
CDR3aa: CSARGTSGVNEQFF
CDR3nt: TGCAGTGCTAGAGGGACTAGCGGGGTAAATGAGCAGTTCTTC

abundance: .
v_gene: TRBV28
j_gene: TRBJ2-7
d_gene: TRBD1
CDR3aa: CASSLAGTGINEQYF
CDR3nt: TGTGCCAGCAGTCTAGCCGGGACAGGGATAAACGAGCAGTACTTC

abundance: few
v_gene: TRBV9
j_gene: TRBJ2-1
d_gene: .
CDR3aa: CASSERTNYNEQFF
CDR3nt: TGTGCCAGCAGCGAGAGGACTAACTACAATGAGCAGTTCTTC

abundance: many
v_gene: TRBV5-1
j_gene: TRBJ2-7
d_gene: .
CDR3aa: CASSPGLGPYEQYF
CDR3nt: TGCGCCAGCAGCCCAGGTTTGGGGCCCTACGAGCAGTACTTC